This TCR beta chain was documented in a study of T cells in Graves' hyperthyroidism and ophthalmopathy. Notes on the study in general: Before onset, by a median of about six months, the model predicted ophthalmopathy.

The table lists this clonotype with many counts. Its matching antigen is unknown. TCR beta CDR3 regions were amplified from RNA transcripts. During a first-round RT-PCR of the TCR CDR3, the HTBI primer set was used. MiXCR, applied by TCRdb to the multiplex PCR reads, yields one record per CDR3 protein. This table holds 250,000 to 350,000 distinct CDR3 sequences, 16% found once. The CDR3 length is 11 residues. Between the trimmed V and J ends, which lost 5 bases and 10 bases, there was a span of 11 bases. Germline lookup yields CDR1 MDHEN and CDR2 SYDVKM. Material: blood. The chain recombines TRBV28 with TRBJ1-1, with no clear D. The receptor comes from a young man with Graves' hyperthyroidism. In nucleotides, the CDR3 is TGTGCCAGCAGTAAGATTTGGGCAGCTTTCTTT. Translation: CASSKIWAAFF. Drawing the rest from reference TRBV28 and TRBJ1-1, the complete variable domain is DVKVTQSSRYLVKRTGEKVFLECVQDMDHENMFWYRQDPGLGLRLIYFSYDVKMKEKGDIPEGYSVSREKKERFSLILESASTNQTSMYLCASSKIWAAFFGQGTRLTVV.